This T cell receptor beta chain was found in a study of Graves' ophthalmopathy and Graves' hyperthyroidism. Notes on the study in general: Blood was where most expanded thyroid clonotypes above 0.001 frequency also turned up. The study's model predicted ophthalmopathy progression at about 71% sensitivity and almost 75% specificity.

Absence of ophthalmopathy within 18 months of follow-up defined stable hyperthyroidism. The authors amplified TCR beta CDR3 regions, and they did so from RNA transcripts for repertoire sequencing. Second-round multiplex PCR followed a first-round RT-PCR using HTBI primers. From the multiplex PCR reads, TCRdb called clonotypes with MiXCR, one entry per CDR3 protein. Of hundreds of thousands of distinct CDR3 sequences in the sample, about 20% were seen once. For this clonotype: The antigen is not known.

V was shortened by 3 bases and J by 3 bases, with 17 bases between the two germline ends. Germline assignment: CDR1 MNHEY and CDR2 SVGAGI. The CDR3 has 16 amino acids. The gene calls are TRBV6-5 and TRBJ1-2; maybe TRBD1 (5 bases). The sequence was collected from a woman aged 18-29 years with stable Graves' hyperthyroidism. Some clones in this sample may be carry-over from other donors' samples. What was sequenced was peripheral blood. The chain's CDR3 is CASSYMVGLGDYGYTF. CDR3 DNA sequence: TGTGCCAGCAGTTATATGGTCGGGTTGGGGGACTATGGCTACACCTTC.